The 26 T cell receptor beta chains given below trace back to one sample, sequenced in a study of tumor and adjacent non-tumor tissue in lung cancer. The template was RNA from unsorted bulk tissue. This non-tumor lung sample came from over 3 cm beyond the tumor edge. The library came from three nested PCR rounds adapted from ARM-PCR protocols. TCRdb re-called the multiplex PCR reads with MiXCR, one entry per CDR3 protein. The sample consists of 98,000 or so distinct CDR3 sequences, 80% of them appearing once. Material: distant non-tumor lung tissue. The receptors stem from a man between 60 and 75 years old with small cell lung cancer.

This clonotype appeared once. The junction differs from germline at one of its ends, possibly a read error. J is TRBJ2-1 and V is TRBV20-1, with TRBD2 matching 7 bases. This CDR3 is 14 amino acids long. The germline CDR1 and CDR2 sequences are DFQATT and SNEGSKA (reference sequence). The CDR3 bases are TGCAATGCTGCGAGCGGGACTCTAAGCAATGACCAGTTCTTC. Protein sequence: CNAASGTLSNDQFF.

There are a few counts of this clonotype. This CDR3 is missing its conserved last phenylalanine or tryptophan, likely due to a read error. The rearrangement joins TRBV30 to TRBJ2-4; D is ambiguous. Trimming took off 3 bases at V and 9 bases at J, with 18 bases between the two ends. This CDR3 is built from 14 residues. The germline V gene encodes CDR1 GTSNPN and CDR2 SVGIG (reference sequence). In nucleotides, the CDR3 is TGTGCCTGGAGAGCCATGACCCCAGGAAGCATTCAGTACTAC. Protein product: CAWRAMTPGSIQYY.

The DNA for the CDR3 is TGCGCCAGCAGCCCTCCCTCACGGATAAACTATGGCTACACCTTC. This encodes CASSPPSRINYGYTF. The gene calls are TRBV4-1 and TRBJ1-2; D is uncertain. Germline loops: CDR1 MGHRA, CDR2 YSYEKL. V was pared by 4 bases and J by 2 bases, with 14 bases between. The CDR3 spans 15 residues.

As for this clonotype: Given the absence of the conserved phenylalanine or tryptophan at the CDR3 end, a read error is likely. This chain connects TRBV4-1 to TRBJ2-7; D is possibly TRBD1 (5 bases). This CDR3 contains 13 residues. Trimming left V 10 bases short and J 3 bases short, with 16 bases between. The germline V gene has CDR1 MGHRA and CDR2 YSYEKL. The CDR3 DNA reads as TGCGCCACCAATTTCGACAGACTCTACGAGCAGTACTAC. Encoded protein: CATNFDRLYEQYY.

In regard to this clonotype: At one boundary the junction diverges from the germline segment, which might be a read error. This sequence joins TRBV11-1 and TRBJ2-1; D is undetermined. Germline V gives CDR1 SGHAT, CDR2 FQDESV (reference sequence). The CDR3 has 15 amino acids. CDR3 amino acids: CASNLVKTTYNEQFF. The CDR3, as DNA: TGTGCCAGCAACTTAGTGAAGACGACCTACAATGAGCAGTTCTTC.

The table lists this clonotype with a few counts. It may be a read error: a sequence one base away is much more abundant. CDR3 protein: CASRRGLAGGSRGAGELFF. CDR3 coding DNA: TGTGCCAGCAGACGCGGACTAGCGGGAGGGTCACGGGGCGCCGGGGAGCTGTTTTTT. The V call is TRBV6-6, the J call TRBJ2-2, with TRBD2 matching over 15 bases. The germline V gene encodes CDR1 MNHNY and CDR2 SVGAGI (reference sequence). This CDR3 is 19 amino acids long. Unmatched junction bases numbered 14, after V lost 6 bases and J lost 6 bases.

Points on this clonotype: An end of the junction differs from the germline gene, which may be a read error. The V gene is TRBV5-6, the J gene TRBJ2-1; TRBD2 agrees at 10 bases. The CDR3 runs 15 residues. Germline V gene sequence: CDR1 SGHDT, CDR2 YYEEEE. The CDR3 nucleotides are TGTGCCAGCAACACGAGCGGGAGGGCCGGAAATGAGCAATTCTTC. Translation gives CASNTSGRAGNEQFF.

The J gene is TRBJ1-2, the V gene TRBV10-3; the D is unclear. Per germline, CDR1 ENHRY and CDR2 SYGVKD. The CDR3 sequence is 13 residues long. V lost 10 bases to trimming and J lost 6 bases, with 18 bases between them. The CDR3 sequence: CATTWRGEDGYTF. Here the CDR3 DNA reads TGTGCCACGACGTGGAGAGGCGAGGATGGCTACACCTTC.

As regards this clonotype: One end of the junction varies from germline; a read error may be responsible. The chain links TRBV5-6 to TRBJ2-3; 8 positions match TRBD1. This CDR3 has 14 residues. CDR1 and CDR2 from the germline V gene are SGHDT and YYEEEE. The CDR3 sequence: CATTRQGSTDTQYF. The CDR3 region has the DNA TGTGCCACCACTAGACAGGGGAGCACCGATACGCAGTATTTT.

About this clonotype itself: The junction and the germline gene differ at one end; a read error may be behind it. This rearrangement joins TRBV12-3 or TRBV12-4 to TRBJ1-1; D might be TRBD1 (5 bases). The length of the CDR3 is 13 residues. The CDR3 protein is CANSWTLNTEAFF. The DNA of the CDR3 is TGTGCCAACAGCTGGACACTGAACACTGAAGCATTCTTT.

Concerning this clonotype: A junction boundary mismatches the germline segment, possibly from a read error. In DNA form, the CDR3 reads TGTGCCGGCAGCCGGGAGGGTAGTACAGCTCTCCATGAGCAGTTCTTC. Protein product: CAGSREGSTALHEQFF. This chain links TRBV11-2 with TRBJ2-1; 8 nucleotides match TRBD2. This CDR3 has 16 amino acids. From germline, CDR1 is SGHAT and CDR2 FQNNGV. The entire variable domain, with the rest obtained from reference TRBV11-2 and TRBJ2-1, is as follows: EAGVAQSPRYKIIEKRQSVAFWCNPISGHATLYWYQQILGQGPKLLIQFQNNGVVDDSQLPKDRFSAERLKGVDSTLKIQPAKLEDSAVYLCAGSREGSTALHEQFFGPGTRLTVL.

The gene calls are TRBV12-3 or TRBV12-4 and TRBJ2-2; a possible D gene is TRBD1 (5 bases). The CDR3 runs 15 residues. V was shortened by 11 bases and J by 3 bases, with 19 bases between the two germline ends. In DNA form, the CDR3 reads TGTGCCTGTAGTTTCTCTGAGACAGACACCGGGGAGCTGTTTTTT. It is translated as CACSFSETDTGELFF.

Only a few counts were recorded for this clonotype. A much larger clone differs by one base, so this may be a read error. The chain uses TRBV6-1 and TRBJ2-1, with 10 bases matching TRBD1. The CDR3 extends over 18 amino acids. Trimming at V came to 4 bases and at J to 4 bases, leaving 13 bases not matched to a gene. CDR1 and CDR2 (germline): MNHNS, SASEGT. The CDR3 is CASSARPPWTGGYNEQFF. CDR3 coding DNA: TGTGCCAGCAGTGCCCGCCCCCCCTGGACAGGGGGATACAATGAGCAGTTCTTC.

This clonotype has a handful of counts. The V and J genes are TRBV11-2 and TRBJ2-1; the match to TRBD2 covers 10 bases. Germline CDR1 SGHAT, CDR2 FQNNGV. This CDR3 is built from 18 residues. V lost 6 bases, J lost 4 bases, and 15 bases stayed unmatched. The CDR3 loop is CASSLRVAGGYYYNEQFF. CDR3 DNA sequence: TGTGCCAGCAGTTTACGAGTAGCGGGAGGCTACTATTACAATGAGCAGTTCTTC. Full variable domain (rest looked up from reference TRBV11-2 and TRBJ2-1): EAGVAQSPRYKIIEKRQSVAFWCNPISGHATLYWYQQILGQGPKLLIQFQNNGVVDDSQLPKDRFSAERLKGVDSTLKIQPAKLEDSAVYLCASSLRVAGGYYYNEQFFGPGTRLTVL.

This rearrangement joins TRBV29-1 to TRBJ2-5, with D perhaps matching TRBD2 (6 bases). This CDR3 spans 14 amino acids. Trimming cost V 8 bases and J 7 bases, with 23 bases left between them. In germline, CDR1 is SQVTM, CDR2 ANQGSEA. The CDR3 DNA sequence: TGCAGCACCGGGAATGGGGGGTCGATGGGGACCCAGTACTTC. Its translation is CSTGNGGSMGTQYF.

Comment on this clonotype: An end of the junction does not agree with germline; a read error may underlie this. The chain has TRBV4-1 and TRBJ1-5; the D is unclear. Germline CDR1 MGHRA, CDR2 YSYEKL. The length of the CDR3 is 13 residues. This chain's CDR3 is CASSQVMSQPQHF. The CDR3 DNA sequence: TGCGCCAGCAGTCAGGTGATGTCTCAGCCCCAACATTTT.

For this clonotype: The CDR3 end shows no conserved phenylalanine or tryptophan, and so a read error is likely. It is unclear where the CDR3 begins or ends on the DNA, so no DNA is shown, and the CDR3 is as TCRdb lists it. This chain uses TRBV4-1 with TRBJ2-5; the table's D call TRBD1 went unverified against the DNA. The CDR3 is 17 amino acids in total, end residues counted. Germline V gene data show CDR1 as MGHRA and CDR2 as YSYEKL. CDR3 amino acids: CASSQESRRDRGETQNI.

CDR3 amino acids: CASRDRESSYNSPPHF. The CDR3 bases are TGTGCCAGCAGAGACAGGGAGAGCTCCTATAATTCACCCCCACACTTT. The chain is built from TRBV6-1 and TRBJ1-6; 7 bases map to TRBD1. Germline V CDR1 and CDR2: MNHNS, SASEGT. The J segment lost 19 bases and the V segment lost 6 bases, leaving 24 bases of the junction unmatched. CDR3 length: 16 residues.

This clonotype has ten or more counts. The chain is built from TRBV28 and TRBJ2-3, with D hard to call. The CDR3 consists of 12 residues. Germline V gene data show CDR1 as MDHEN and CDR2 as SYDVKM. V shed 6 bases and J shed 7 bases, with 11 bases lying between them. CDR3 loop: CASRRSVNTQYF. CDR3 in DNA: TGTGCCAGCAGACGCAGTGTAAATACGCAGTATTTT.

This clonotype was picked up a small number of times. The chain uses TRBV6-2 or TRBV6-3 and TRBJ1-2, with TRBD1 matching over 9 bases. Germline V gives CDR1 MNHEY, CDR2 SVGEGT. V shed 6 bases, J shed 3 bases, and the junction held 14 bases outside the gene matches. The CDR3 has 17 amino acids. The CDR3 here is CASSRYSSGTGYYGYTF. The DNA for the CDR3 is TGTGCCAGCAGCCGATATTCATCCGGGACAGGGTACTATGGCTACACCTTC.

About this clonotype: The junction and the germline gene differ at one end; a read error may be behind it. The chain is built from TRBV11-2 and TRBJ2-7; D gene unclear. The CDR3 consists of 12 residues. Germline lookup yields CDR1 SGHAT and CDR2 FQNNGV. CDR3 sequence: CTSSSSYGEQYF. CDR3 coding DNA: TGTACCAGCAGCTCGTCCTATGGCGAGCAGTACTTC.

The V and J genes are TRBV20-1 and TRBJ1-5; D is unclear. This CDR3 contains 16 residues. CDR1 and CDR2 from the germline V gene are DFQATT and SNEGSKA (reference sequence). In nucleotides, the CDR3 is TGCTGTGACGAGAGGGCAGGATCTAATAGCAATCAGCCCCAGCATTTT. Protein: CCDERAGSNSNQPQHF.

The genes are TRBV6-5 and TRBJ2-7, with D possibly being TRBD1 (6 bases). This CDR3 has 22 amino acids. Germline V gene lookup returns CDR1 MNHEY and CDR2 SVGAGI. CDR3 sequence reads: CAISYPQTPPSQRDISSYEQYV. The CDR3 DNA follows: TGTGCCATCAGTTACCCCCAAACCCCCCCCTCTCAAAGGGACATCAGCTCCTACGAACAGTACGTC.

Details on this clonotype: Its ends do not fully match the called genes, so a read error is possible. This CDR3 reads CTSSRGRPFIDTQYF. In nucleotides, the CDR3 is TGTACCAGCAGTCGGGGCCGGCCCTTCATAGATACGCAGTATTTT. V gene TRBV6-6 combines with J gene TRBJ2-3, with D perhaps TRBD1 or TRBD2 (5 bases each). CDR3 length equals 15 residues. Germline V gives CDR1 MNHNY, CDR2 SVGAGI (reference sequence).

The chain uses TRBV11-1 and TRBJ2-7; TRBD2 is a possible D gene (5 bases). The CDR3 is made up of 13 amino acids. Germline values: CDR1 SGHAT, CDR2 FQDESV (reference sequence). V lost 7 bases and J 4 bases, leaving 14 bases between the germline ends. As DNA, the CDR3 is TGTGCCAGCATCATAGCGCGGCGGTACGAGCAGTACGTC. The encoded protein is CASIIARRYEQYV.

A note on this clonotype: At one boundary the junction diverges from the germline segment, which might be a read error. The chain joins TRBV6-1 to TRBJ1-1; D possibly corresponds to TRBD1 (5 bases). This CDR3 contains 17 residues. CDR1 is MNHNS and CDR2 is SASEGT in the germline V gene. DNA for the CDR3: TGTGCCGGCAGTGGCGGGACCACCCAGGCAGGAAGCACTGAAGCTTTCTTT. This codes for CAGSGGTTQAGSTEAFF.